The rows below give T cell receptor beta chains drawn from one sample of a study of cytomegalovirus exposure and HLA in healthy donors. TCRdb's table, derived via immunoSEQ multiplex PCR, lists solely in-frame clones and lacks some. The table shows 110,000 or so clones, with 69% occurring only once. The material sequenced was PBMCs. These receptors all come from a woman aged 70-85 years in good health and CMV-seropositive. Each CDR3 is given without its conserved first and last residue. The D gene is left open where the match is weak.

j_call d_call v_call cdr3_aa
TRBJ1-4 NA TRBV4-2 ASSQNKGELF
TRBJ2-3 NA TRBV30 AWNPGLSTDTQY
TRBJ2-7 TRBD1 TRBV7-2 ASKKGQDEQY
TRBJ2-7 NA TRBV7-6 ASSLSDRRSYEQY
TRBJ2-5 TRBD1 TRBV7-9 ASSLAGQNQETQY
TRBJ1-1 NA TRBV5-1 ASSLAKGGTEAF
TRBJ1-5 TRBD1 TRBV7-8 ASSKDRGSLQPQH
TRBJ2-7 TRBD1 TRBV29-1 SVEGTGGYEQY
TRBJ2-5 NA TRBV6-1 ASSWTEETQY
TRBJ1-5 NA TRBV4-1 ASSQEGGPQPQH
TRBJ1-6 TRBD1 TRBV6-5 ASSLDRVRSPLH
TRBJ2-3 TRBD2 TRBV5-4 ASSLVASGGAGDTQY
TRBJ1-2 NA TRBV5-5 ASSADRLANYGYT
TRBJ2-7 NA TRBV10-3 AISPDGSSYEQY
TRBJ2-1 TRBD1 TRBV5-5 ASSLVWTGGNNEQF
TRBJ1-5 NA TRBV5-8 ASSLGQGINQPQH
TRBJ2-7 NA TRBV7-9 ASSPVGQGPSYEQY
TRBJ1-2 TRBD1 TRBV27 ASSSQGTYGYT
TRBJ1-2 TRBD1 TRBV27 ASRSTGGLMESYT
TRBJ2-5 TRBD2 TRBV7-9 ASSPRLAGPQETQY
TRBJ2-5 TRBD2 TRBV11-2 ASSLVVTSGPPY
TRBJ2-7 TRBD1 TRBV10-3 AIREQGAYEQY
TRBJ1-1 TRBD1 TRBV4-3 ASSQVGTGNTEAF
TRBJ2-1 TRBD2 TRBV7-9 ASSLQRGGFAYNEQF
TRBJ1-2 TRBD1 TRBV5-1 ASSLAGGNYGYT
TRBJ2-5 TRBD1 TRBV7-6 ASSPPGQGKTQY
TRBJ2-2 TRBD2 TRBV12-5 ASGPGLAGADTGELF
TRBJ1-1 NA TRBV29-1 SVSRQGNTEAF
TRBJ1-1 NA TRBV11-1 ASSLGTIRTEAF
TRBJ2-7 NA TRBV6-5 ASSYPNRGGYEQY
TRBJ2-1 TRBD2 TRBV7-7 ASSLAGTSRVGEQF
TRBJ2-3 TRBD2 TRBV7-9 ASSLGRGVTDTQY
TRBJ2-7 NA TRBV2 ASAGSSYEQY
TRBJ2-3 TRBD1 TRBV11-3 ASSTGGGSTDTQY
TRBJ1-1 TRBD1 TRBV7-2 ASSIGQATEAF
TRBJ1-3 NA TRBV4-2 ASSQADTAAGNTIY
TRBJ1-5 NA TRBV1 TSRLGHQLTPQH
TRBJ2-3 TRBD1 TRBV6-1 ASSEGTGPTDTQY
TRBJ2-2 NA TRBV4-3 ASSSGYTGELF
TRBJ2-5 NA TRBV10-1 ASSGSGVQETQY
TRBJ1-6 NA TRBV7-2 ASSWSGSPLH
TRBJ1-5 NA TRBV30 AWNQSPRQPQH
TRBJ2-1 NA TRBV7-2 ASRSARGRTYNEQF
TRBJ1-1 NA TRBV9 ASSANTGTRRMNTEAF
TRBJ2-4 TRBD2 TRBV19 ASSIPGLGNIQY
TRBJ2-7 NA TRBV6-5 ASRGGTGLWYEQY